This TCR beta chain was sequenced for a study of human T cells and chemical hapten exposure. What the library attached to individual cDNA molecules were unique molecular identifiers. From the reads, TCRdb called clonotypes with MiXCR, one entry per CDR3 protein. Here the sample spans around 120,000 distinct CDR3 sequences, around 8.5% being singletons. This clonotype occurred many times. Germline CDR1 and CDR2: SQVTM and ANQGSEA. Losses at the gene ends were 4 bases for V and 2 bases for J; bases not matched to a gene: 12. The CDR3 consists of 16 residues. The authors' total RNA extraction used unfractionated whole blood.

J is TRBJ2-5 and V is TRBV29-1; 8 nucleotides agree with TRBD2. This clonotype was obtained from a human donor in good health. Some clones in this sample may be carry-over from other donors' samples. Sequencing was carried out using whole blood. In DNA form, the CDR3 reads TGCAGCGTTGCCCTGTCGGGGGGGGGCATTCAAGAGACCCAGTACTTC. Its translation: CSVALSGGGIQETQYF.